These 20 T cell receptor beta chains came from one sample sequenced in a study of blood T cell repertoires in COVID-19. Measured with immunoSEQ multiplex PCR; TCRdb has only the in-frame clones, and not every one. There are around 200,000 clones in the sample; about 84% occur only once, and around 7.4% lies in the top ten. The sequenced sample consisted of PBMCs or T cells enriched from blood (not recorded which). All receptors derive from a woman aged 40-49 years with acute COVID-19.

The chain carries TRBV30 and TRBJ2-2; TRBD2 aligns across 7 bases. The J segment lost 4 bases and the V segment lost 3 bases, leaving 2 bases of the junction unmatched. The CDR3 is made up of 13 amino acids. Germline lookup yields CDR1 GTSNPN and CDR2 SVGIG (reference sequence). The CDR3 sequence: CAWSREGTGELFF. The DNA for the CDR3 is TGTGCCTGGAGCAGGGAGGGCACCGGGGAGCTGTTTTTT. Supplemented by reference TRBV30 and TRBJ2-2, the full variable domain reads SQTIHQWPATLVQPVGSPLSLECTVEGTSNPNLYWYRQAAGRGLQLLFYSVGIGQISSEVPQNLSASRPQDRQFILSSKKLLLSDSGFYLCAWSREGTGELFFGEGSRLTVL.

The chain links TRBV20-1 to TRBJ1-4, with a tentative D call TRBD1 (5 bases). The V end lost 3 bases, the J end lost 7 bases, and 15 bases lay between the germline ends. The CDR3 has 14 amino acids. Per germline, CDR1 DFQATT and CDR2 SNEGSKA (reference sequence). The CDR3: CSASVGGLGEKLFF. The DNA for the CDR3 is TGCAGTGCTAGTGTCGGGGGTTTGGGTGAAAAACTGTTTTTT.

This clone was recorded only once. CDR3 in DNA: TGTGCCAGCAGAAATCGATGGAGTAGAACCTTC. Translation gives CASRNRWSRTF. The chain recombines TRBV6-5 with TRBJ1-2; no clear D. Germline V lookup: CDR1 MNHEY, CDR2 SVGAGI. V lost 6 bases, J lost 14 bases, and 16 bases lay in between. The CDR3 loop spans 11 amino acids.

The V gene is TRBV29-1, the J gene TRBJ1-1, with 7 bases matching TRBD1. Germline V gene data show CDR1 as SQVTM and CDR2 as ANQGSEA. The trim removed 6 bases at V and 1 base at J, leaving 5 bases unmatched. The CDR3 covers 13 residues. Written as DNA, the CDR3 is TGCAGCGTCCCGGGGACAGCGAACACTGAAGCTTTCTTT. Protein sequence: CSVPGTANTEAFF.

V is TRBV13 and J is TRBJ2-6; D is perhaps TRBD2 (5 bases). V lost 1 base to trimming and J lost 2 bases, with 9 bases between them. The CDR3 is 16 residues long. CDR1 is PRHDT and CDR2 is FYEKMQ in the germline V gene (reference sequence). CDR3 protein: CASSLAGLAGANVLTF. The CDR3 DNA reads as TGTGCCAGCAGCTTAGCGGGGTTGGCTGGGGCCAACGTCCTGACTTTC.

The chain carries TRBV28 and TRBJ2-7, with TRBD1 matching over 7 bases. Germline lookup yields CDR1 MDHEN and CDR2 SYDVKM. The CDR3 is 13 amino acids. V was pared by 2 bases and J by 11 bases, with 9 bases of the junction left unmatched. The CDR3 region has the DNA TGTGCCAGCAGTTTAGGGCCCCGACAGGGAGAGTACTTC. Translating gives CASSLGPRQGEYF. The full variable domain, completed using reference TRBV28 and TRBJ2-7, is DVKVTQSSRYLVKRTGEKVFLECVQDMDHENMFWYRQDPGLGLRLIYFSYDVKMKEKGDIPEGYSVSREKKERFSLILESASTNQTSMYLCASSLGPRQGEYFGPGTRLTVT.

V and J are TRBV6-5 and TRBJ2-1; 9 bases line up with TRBD2. The trim removed 2 bases at V and 4 bases at J, leaving 6 bases unmatched. This CDR3 has 16 amino acids. From germline, CDR1 is MNHEY and CDR2 SVGAGI. DNA for the CDR3: TGTGCCAGCAGTTACGTAGCGGGAGAGGGGTACAATGAGCAGTTCTTC. Amino acids: CASSYVAGEGYNEQFF.

The J gene is TRBJ1-1, the V gene TRBV5-1; possibly TRBD1 for D (5 bases). V was trimmed by 0 bases and J by 2 bases, leaving 17 bases between them. The CDR3 contains 17 residues. Germline values: CDR1 SGHRS, CDR2 YFSETQ. The CDR3 region is CASSLVLGAGQNTEAFF. CDR3 nucleotide sequence: TGCGCCAGCAGCTTGGTGCTAGGGGCAGGCCAAAACACTGAAGCTTTCTTT.

The V call is TRBV6-5, the J call TRBJ2-7, with D maybe TRBD2 (7 bases). CDR1 is MNHEY, CDR2 SVGAGI, per germline. The V and J ends lost 8 bases and 6 bases respectively, with 17 bases between them. The CDR3 is 13 amino acids. As DNA, the CDR3 is TGTGCCAGCTCCCAGGGGAGGGAACTCGAGCAGTACTTC. Protein: CASSQGRELEQYF.

The genes are TRBV27 and TRBJ1-2; D gene unclear. Germline V gene lookup returns CDR1 MNHEY and CDR2 SMNVEV (reference sequence). This CDR3 is 13 amino acids long. Trimming cost V 6 bases and J 8 bases, with 16 bases left between them. The CDR3 here is CASSPSRGLGYTF. CDR3 nucleotides: TGTGCCAGCAGCCCGAGCAGAGGTCTGGGCTACACCTTC.

The chain carries TRBV11-2 and TRBJ2-7, with 8 nucleotides matching TRBD2. The CDR3 runs to 16 residues. Losses at the gene ends were 0 bases for V and 0 bases for J; bases not matched to a gene: 4. CDR1 is SGHAT and CDR2 is FQNNGV in the germline V gene. CDR3 protein: CASSLEPGGISYEQYF. The CDR3 nucleotides read TGTGCCAGCAGCTTAGAACCGGGGGGGATCTCCTACGAGCAGTACTTC.

The rearrangement joins TRBV11-2 to TRBJ1-1, with no clear D. V lost 8 bases to trimming and J lost 6 bases, with 13 bases between them. Germline V gene sequence: CDR1 SGHAT, CDR2 FQNNGV. The CDR3 length is 12 residues. CDR3 in DNA: TGTGCCAGCGGAGGTTATAATCCTGAAGCTTTCTTT. Protein: CASGGYNPEAFF.

This clone was observed many times. The chain links TRBV11-2 to TRBJ2-7; the D is unclear. V lost 2 bases to trimming and J lost 1 base, with 9 bases between them. The V gene's germline CDR1 is SGHAT and CDR2 FQNNGV. This CDR3 contains 14 residues. CDR3: CASSLRAGSYEQYF. CDR3 in DNA: TGTGCCAGCAGCTTACGAGCTGGTTCCTACGAGCAGTACTTC. Full variable domain (missing parts from reference TRBV11-2 and TRBJ2-7): EAGVAQSPRYKIIEKRQSVAFWCNPISGHATLYWYQQILGQGPKLLIQFQNNGVVDDSQLPKDRFSAERLKGVDSTLKIQPAKLEDSAVYLCASSLRAGSYEQYFGPGTRLTVT.

The chain combines TRBV7-3 with TRBJ2-5; 9 bases agree with TRBD1. CDR1 is SGHTA, CDR2 FQGTGA, per germline. Trimming took 2 bases from V and 4 from J; bases not matched to a gene: 11. The CDR3 consists of 17 residues. In DNA, the CDR3 is TGTGCCAGCAGCTTATCGGGTCGGGGGACAGGGAGAGAGACCCAGTACTTC. Translated, it gives CASSLSGRGTGRETQYF.

This clone was recorded a few times. The chain joins TRBV28 to TRBJ1-3; D not certain. CDR1 is MDHEN, CDR2 SYDVKM, per germline. This CDR3 comprises 15 residues. V lost 7 bases and J 0 bases, leaving 13 bases between the germline ends. Here the CDR3 reads CASTIGWSSGNTIYF. CDR3 in DNA: TGTGCCAGCACCATAGGATGGAGCTCTGGAAACACCATATATTTT.

This clone was seen just once. The J gene is TRBJ1-4, the V gene TRBV28; perhaps TRBD1 as D (6 bases). Germline CDR1 and CDR2: MDHEN and SYDVKM. V was clipped by 5 bases and J by 6 bases, with 10 bases between them. CDR3 size: 13 residues. DNA of the CDR3: TGTGCCAGCAGTCAGGGGAGGGATGAAAAACTGTTTTTT. This sequence encodes CASSQGRDEKLFF.

The chain links TRBV9 to TRBJ1-5; TRBD1 agrees at 8 bases. J was trimmed by 3 bases and V by 4 bases; bases with no gene match: 6. The germline gives CDR1 SGDLS, CDR2 YYNGEE. CDR3 length: 15 amino acids. The CDR3 bases are TGTGCCAGCAGCATCGGACAGGGTGACAATCAGCCCCAGCATTTT. It translates to CASSIGQGDNQPQHF.

The chain combines TRBV19 with TRBJ1-2; D possibly corresponds to TRBD1 (5 bases). The CDR3 totals 15 residues. Germline V CDR1 and CDR2: LNHDA, SQIVND (reference sequence). Trimming took off 6 bases at V and 5 bases at J, with 19 bases between the two ends. In nucleotides, the CDR3 is TGTGCCAGTAGAGGAGGGACGCTAGGCTCTTATGGCTACACCTTC. It is translated as CASRGGTLGSYGYTF.

The chain is built from TRBV4-1 and TRBJ2-1; TRBD2 matches 14 bases. The CDR3 is made up of 19 amino acids. Germline CDR1 reads MGHRA; CDR2 reads YSYEKL. The junction had 8 bases not matched to a gene; V was cut back by 1 base and J by 3 bases. The DNA for the CDR3 is TGCGCCAGCAGCCAAGTCGCGACTAGCGGGGGGGCTGGCTACAATGAGCAGTTCTTC. Protein product: CASSQVATSGGAGYNEQFF.

The V gene is TRBV28, the J gene TRBJ1-6, with no clear D. CDR1 MDHEN and CDR2 SYDVKM come from the germline V gene. This CDR3 contains 15 residues. V lost 6 bases, J lost 0 bases, and 9 bases lay in between. The CDR3 here is CASRRKSSYNSPLHF. DNA of the CDR3: TGTGCCAGCAGGCGAAAAAGCTCCTATAATTCACCCCTCCACTTT.